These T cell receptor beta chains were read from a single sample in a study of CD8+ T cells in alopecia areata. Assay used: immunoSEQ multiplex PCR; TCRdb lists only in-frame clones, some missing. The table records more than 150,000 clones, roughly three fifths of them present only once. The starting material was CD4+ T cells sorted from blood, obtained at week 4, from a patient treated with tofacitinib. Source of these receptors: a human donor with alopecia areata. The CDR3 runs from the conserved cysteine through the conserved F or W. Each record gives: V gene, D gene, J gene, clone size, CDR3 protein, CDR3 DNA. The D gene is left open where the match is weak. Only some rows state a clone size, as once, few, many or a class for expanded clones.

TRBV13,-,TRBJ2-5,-,CASSLPGGGETQYF,TGTGCCAGCAGCTTACCGGGGGGCGGAGAGACCCAGTACTTC
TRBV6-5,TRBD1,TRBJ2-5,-,CASSRGGFQETQYF,TGTGCCAGCAGCCGAGGGGGCTTCCAAGAGACCCAGTACTTC
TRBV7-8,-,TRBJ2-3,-,CASSSDRLSTDTQYF,TGTGCCAGCAGCTCCGACAGACTAAGCACAGATACGCAGTATTTT
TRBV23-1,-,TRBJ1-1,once,CASSQGTEAFF,TGCGCCAGCAGTCAGGGGACCGAAGCTTTCTTT
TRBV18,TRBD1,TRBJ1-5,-,CASSPFPGTGQNQPQHF,TGTGCCAGCTCACCCTTTCCCGGGACAGGGCAAAATCAGCCCCAGCATTTT
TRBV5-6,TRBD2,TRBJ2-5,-,CASSFGGEETQYF,TGTGCCAGCAGCTTCGGGGGGGAAGAGACCCAGTACTTC
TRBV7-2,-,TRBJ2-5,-,CASSLETNARETQYF,TGTGCCAGCAGCTTAGAGACGAACGCGAGAGAGACCCAGTACTTC
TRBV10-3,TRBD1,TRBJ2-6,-,CAINPGQGSRGANVLTF,TGTGCCATCAACCCGGGACAGGGTTCCCGTGGGGCCAACGTCCTGACTTTC
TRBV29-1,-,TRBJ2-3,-,CSVVPGASTDTQYF,TGCAGCGTTGTCCCCGGGGCCAGCACAGATACGCAGTATTTT
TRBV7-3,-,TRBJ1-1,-,CASSLFGQGNTEAFF,TGTGCCAGCAGCTTATTCGGTCAGGGCAACACTGAAGCTTTCTTT
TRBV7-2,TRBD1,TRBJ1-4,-,CASSNNRGEKLFF,TGTGCCAGCAGCAATAACAGGGGTGAAAAACTGTTTTTT
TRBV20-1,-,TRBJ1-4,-,CSASKRGKLFF,TGCAGTGCTAGTAAGAGGGGAAAACTGTTTTTT
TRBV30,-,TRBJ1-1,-,CAWSVRGRGTEAFF,TGTGCCTGGAGTGTACGAGGGAGAGGAACTGAAGCTTTCTTT
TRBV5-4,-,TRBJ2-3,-,CASSLFGLGSTDTQYF,TGTGCCAGCAGCTTGTTTGGGCTCGGGAGCACAGATACGCAGTATTTT
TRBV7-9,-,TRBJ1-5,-,CASSFEGRGGYQPQHF,TGTGCCAGCAGCTTTGAAGGAAGGGGAGGATATCAGCCCCAGCATTTT
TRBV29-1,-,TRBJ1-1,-,CSVDRGSMNTEAFF,TGCAGCGTTGACAGGGGAAGCATGAACACTGAAGCTTTCTTT
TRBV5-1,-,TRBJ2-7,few,CASSLDGGHEQYF,TGCGCCAGCAGCTTGGATGGGGGCCACGAGCAGTACTTC
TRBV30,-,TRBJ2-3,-,CAWSVQGADTQYF,TGTGCCTGGAGTGTACAAGGGGCAGATACGCAGTATTTT
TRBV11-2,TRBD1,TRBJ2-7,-,CASSAQGSPYEQYF,TGTGCCAGCAGCGCACAGGGGAGTCCCTACGAGCAGTACTTC
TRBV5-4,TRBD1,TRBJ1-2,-,CASSSGQGGEGYTF,TGTGCCAGCAGCTCCGGACAGGGGGGAGAAGGCTACACCTTC
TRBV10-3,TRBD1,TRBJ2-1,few,CAADRGLGKEQFF,TGTGCCGCAGACAGGGGGCTTGGGAAGGAGCAGTTCTTC
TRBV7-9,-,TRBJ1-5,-,CASSLQDSNQPQHF,TGTGCCAGCAGCCTACAGGATAGCAATCAGCCCCAGCATTTT
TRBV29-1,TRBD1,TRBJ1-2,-,CSGTGSNGYTF,TGCAGCGGGACAGGGAGCAATGGCTACACCTTC
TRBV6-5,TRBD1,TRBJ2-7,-,CASSYAGTGGYEQYF,TGTGCCAGCAGTTACGCGGGGACAGGGGGCTACGAGCAGTACTTC
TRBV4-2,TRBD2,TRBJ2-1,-,CASSQDMGTSRNEQFF,TGTGCCAGCAGCCAAGATATGGGGACTAGTCGCAATGAGCAGTTCTTC
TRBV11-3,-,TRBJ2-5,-,CASSLGQDPQETQYF,TGTGCCAGCAGCTTAGGACAGGACCCTCAAGAGACCCAGTACTTC
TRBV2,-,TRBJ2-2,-,CASSEVRNTGELFF,TGTGCCAGCAGTGAAGTGCGAAACACCGGGGAGCTGTTTTTT
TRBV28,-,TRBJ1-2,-,CASSSSLNYGYTF,TGTGCCAGCAGCTCAAGCTTAAACTATGGCTACACCTTC
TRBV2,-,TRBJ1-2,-,CASRGEGQGNYGYTF,TGTGCCAGCAGGGGTGAGGGGCAGGGGAACTATGGCTACACCTTC